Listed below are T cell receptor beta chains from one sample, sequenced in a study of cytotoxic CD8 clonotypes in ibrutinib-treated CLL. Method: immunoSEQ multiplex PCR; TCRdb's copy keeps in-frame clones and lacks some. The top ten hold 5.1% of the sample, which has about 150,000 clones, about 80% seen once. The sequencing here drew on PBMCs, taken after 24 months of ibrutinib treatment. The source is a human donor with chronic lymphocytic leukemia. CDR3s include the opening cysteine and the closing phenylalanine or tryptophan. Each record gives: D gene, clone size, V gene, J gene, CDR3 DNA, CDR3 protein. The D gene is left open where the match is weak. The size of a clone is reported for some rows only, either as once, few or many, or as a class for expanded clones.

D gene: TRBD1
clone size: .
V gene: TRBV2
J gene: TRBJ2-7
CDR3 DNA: TGTGCCAGCAGTGCATGGGCAGGGGGTTACGAGCAGTACTTC
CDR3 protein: CASSAWAGGYEQYF

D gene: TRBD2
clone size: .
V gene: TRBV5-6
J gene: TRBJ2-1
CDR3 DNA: TGTGCCAGCAGCTCGAGGACTAGCGGGAGCGATGAGCAGTTCTTC
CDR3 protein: CASSSRTSGSDEQFF

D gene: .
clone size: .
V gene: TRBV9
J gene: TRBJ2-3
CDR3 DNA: TGTGCCAGCAGCGTAGGGCGGGCAGGGGGCACAGATACGCAGTATTTT
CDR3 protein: CASSVGRAGGTDTQYF

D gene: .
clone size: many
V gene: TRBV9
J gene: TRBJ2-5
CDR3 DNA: TGTGCCAGCAGCGCAGGATTTGCCCAAGAGACCCAGTACTTC
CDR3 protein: CASSAGFAQETQYF

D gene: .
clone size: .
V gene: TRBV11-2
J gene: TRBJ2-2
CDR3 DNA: TGTGCCAGCAGCTTATGGGGCAGGGGTCCCGGGGAGCTGTTTTTT
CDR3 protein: CASSLWGRGPGELFF

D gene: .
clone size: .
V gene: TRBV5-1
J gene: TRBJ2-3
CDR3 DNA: TGCGCCAGCAGCTTGGAGCCTGAGATAGATACGCAGTATTTT
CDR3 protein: CASSLEPEIDTQYF

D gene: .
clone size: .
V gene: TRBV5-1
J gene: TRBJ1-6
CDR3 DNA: TGCGCCAGCAGCTACAGCTCCTATAATTCACCCCTCCACTTT
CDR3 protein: CASSYSSYNSPLHF

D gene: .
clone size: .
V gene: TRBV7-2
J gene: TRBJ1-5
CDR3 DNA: TGTGCCAGCAGCTTAGAAGGGGGTGGCAATCAGCCCCAGCATTTT
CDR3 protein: CASSLEGGGNQPQHF

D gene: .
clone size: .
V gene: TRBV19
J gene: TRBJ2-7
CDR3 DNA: TGTGCCAGTAGTATAGAGGGCCAGGGGTACGAGCAGTACTTC
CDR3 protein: CASSIEGQGYEQYF

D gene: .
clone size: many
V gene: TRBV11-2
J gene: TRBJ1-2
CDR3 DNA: TGTGCCAGCAGCTTAGGGGAAGGTTATGGCTACACCTTC
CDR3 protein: CASSLGEGYGYTF

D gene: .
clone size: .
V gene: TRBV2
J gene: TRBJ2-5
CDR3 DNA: TGTGCCAGCAGTGCGGGGCTAGTGGGGGAGACCCAGTACTTC
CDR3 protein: CASSAGLVGETQYF

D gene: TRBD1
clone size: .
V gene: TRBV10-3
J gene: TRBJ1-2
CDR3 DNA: TGTGCCATCGGGAGCGGGACAGGCCCCTATGGCTACACCTTC
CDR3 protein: CAIGSGTGPYGYTF

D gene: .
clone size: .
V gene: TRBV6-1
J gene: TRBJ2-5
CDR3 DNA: TGTGCCACCTCAAGGGGGAAGGGTGAGACCCAGTACTTC
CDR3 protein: CATSRGKGETQYF

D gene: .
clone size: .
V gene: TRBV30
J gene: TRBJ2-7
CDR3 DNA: TGTGCCTGGAGTGTTGCAGGGGGGGGGTACGAGCAGTACTTC
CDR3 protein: CAWSVAGGGYEQYF

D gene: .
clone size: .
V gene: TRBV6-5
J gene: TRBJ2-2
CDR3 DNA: TGTGCCAGCAGTCCGACTAGGTCGGGGACCGGGGAGCTGTTTTTT
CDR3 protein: CASSPTRSGTGELFF

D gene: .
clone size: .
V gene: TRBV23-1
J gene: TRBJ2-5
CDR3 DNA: TGCGCGCGTCGGCGGGGAACACCCCAAGAGACCCAGTACTTC
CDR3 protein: CARRRGTPQETQYF

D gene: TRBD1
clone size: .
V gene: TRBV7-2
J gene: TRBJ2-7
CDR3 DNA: TGTGCCAGCACCGGGACAGGGGTCGCCTACGAGCAGTACTTC
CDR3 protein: CASTGTGVAYEQYF

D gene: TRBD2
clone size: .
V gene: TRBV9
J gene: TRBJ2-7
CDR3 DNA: TGTGCCAGCAGCGTAGGGGCCAGAGCGGGAGGAGCCGAGCAGTACTTC
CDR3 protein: CASSVGARAGGAEQYF

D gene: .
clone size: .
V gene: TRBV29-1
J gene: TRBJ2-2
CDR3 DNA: TGCAGCGGGAGGACAGCGAACACCGGGGAGCTGTTTTTT
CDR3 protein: CSGRTANTGELFF

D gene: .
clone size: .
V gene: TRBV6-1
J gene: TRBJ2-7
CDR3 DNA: TGTGCCAGCAAGTGGCAGGGTTTCTCCTACGAGCAGTACTTC
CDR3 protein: CASKWQGFSYEQYF

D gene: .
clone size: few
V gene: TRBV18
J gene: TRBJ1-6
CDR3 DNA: TGTGCCAGTCGGACAAGCGGGGAAAATTCACCCCTCCACTTT
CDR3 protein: CASRTSGENSPLHF

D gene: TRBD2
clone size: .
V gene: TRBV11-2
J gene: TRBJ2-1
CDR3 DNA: TGTGCCAGCAGTTCTCAGGGAGGGCTTGAGCAGTTCTTC
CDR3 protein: CASSSQGGLEQFF

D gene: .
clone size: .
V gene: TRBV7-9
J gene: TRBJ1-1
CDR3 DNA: TGTGCCAGCAGCCGCCGGACCGCCACTGAAGCTTTCTTT
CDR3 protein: CASSRRTATEAFF

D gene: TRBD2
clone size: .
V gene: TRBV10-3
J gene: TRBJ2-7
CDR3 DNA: TGTGCCATCAGCCCCCGGCGGGGGGACTACGAGCAGTACTTC
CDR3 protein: CAISPRRGDYEQYF

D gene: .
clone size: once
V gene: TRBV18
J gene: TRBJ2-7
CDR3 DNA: TGTGCCAGCTCACCGGGTGCCTACGAGCAGTACTTC
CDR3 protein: CASSPGAYEQYF

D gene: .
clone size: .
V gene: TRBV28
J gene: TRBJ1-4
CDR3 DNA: TGTGCCAGCAGTTTTGGGGTAACTAATGAAAAACTGTTTTTT
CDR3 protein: CASSFGVTNEKLFF

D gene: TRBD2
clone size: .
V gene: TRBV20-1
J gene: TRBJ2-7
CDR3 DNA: TGCAACCCGGGGGGCGAGCAGTACTTC
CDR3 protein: CNPGGEQYF

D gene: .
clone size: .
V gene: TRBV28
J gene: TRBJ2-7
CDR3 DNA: TGTGCCAGCAGTTTTATGAGGCAGGGAGCCTACGAGCAGTACTTC
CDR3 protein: CASSFMRQGAYEQYF

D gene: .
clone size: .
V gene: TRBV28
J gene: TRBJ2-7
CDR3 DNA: TGTGCCAGCAGTTTAGCGTACGAGCAGTACTTC
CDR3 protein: CASSLAYEQYF

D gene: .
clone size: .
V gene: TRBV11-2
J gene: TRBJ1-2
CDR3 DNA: TGTGCCAGCAGCCAGGACGGCCGGGGCTACACCTTC
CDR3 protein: CASSQDGRGYTF

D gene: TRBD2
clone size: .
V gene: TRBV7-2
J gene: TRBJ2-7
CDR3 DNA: TGTGCCAGCAGCGCCGGGCCCACTAGCGGGGGGGCCGGGTACGAGCAGTACTTC
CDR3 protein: CASSAGPTSGGAGYEQYF

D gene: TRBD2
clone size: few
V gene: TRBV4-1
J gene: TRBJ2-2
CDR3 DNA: TGCGCCAGCAGCCAAGAGGGACTAGCGGGAGTTACCGGGGAGCTGTTTTTT
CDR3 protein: CASSQEGLAGVTGELFF

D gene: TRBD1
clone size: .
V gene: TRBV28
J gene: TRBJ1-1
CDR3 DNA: TGTGCCAGCAGTTTGGGGGGCAGGGGGCGGCCTGAAGCTTTCTTT
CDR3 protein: CASSLGGRGRPEAFF

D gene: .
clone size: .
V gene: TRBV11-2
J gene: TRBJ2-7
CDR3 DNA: TGTGCCAGCAGCTGGCGGCACGACCAGTACTTC
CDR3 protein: CASSWRHDQYF

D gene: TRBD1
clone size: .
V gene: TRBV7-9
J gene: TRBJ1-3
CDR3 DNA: TGTGCCAGCAGCCCACCGGGACAGGGGGTTGGAAACACCATATATTTT
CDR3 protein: CASSPPGQGVGNTIYF

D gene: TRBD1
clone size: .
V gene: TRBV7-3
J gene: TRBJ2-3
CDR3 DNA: TGTGCCAGCAGCCGGTCGACAGGGGCATCCGATACGCAGTATTTT
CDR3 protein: CASSRSTGASDTQYF

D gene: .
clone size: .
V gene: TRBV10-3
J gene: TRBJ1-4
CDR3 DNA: TGTGCCATCAGAGGGGGAGGGGGAAATGAAAAACTGTTTTTT
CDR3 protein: CAIRGGGGNEKLFF

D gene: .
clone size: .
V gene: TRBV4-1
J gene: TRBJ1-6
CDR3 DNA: TGCGCCAGCAGCCAAGATTGGGGGTCCTATAATTCACCCCTCCACTTT
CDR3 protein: CASSQDWGSYNSPLHF

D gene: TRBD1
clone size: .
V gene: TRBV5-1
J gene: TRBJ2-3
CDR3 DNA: TGCGCCAGCAGCTTAGGACAGGGGGGTACAGATACGCAGTATTTT
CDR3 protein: CASSLGQGGTDTQYF

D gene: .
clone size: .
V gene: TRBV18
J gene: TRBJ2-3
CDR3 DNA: TGTGCCAGCTCACGACCGGGGGGCCTTAGCACAGATACGCAGTATTTT
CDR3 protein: CASSRPGGLSTDTQYF

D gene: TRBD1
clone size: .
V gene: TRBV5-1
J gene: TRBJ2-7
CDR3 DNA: TGCGCCAGCAGCGTCGACAGGGGGGCGGCGTACTTC
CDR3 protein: CASSVDRGAAYF